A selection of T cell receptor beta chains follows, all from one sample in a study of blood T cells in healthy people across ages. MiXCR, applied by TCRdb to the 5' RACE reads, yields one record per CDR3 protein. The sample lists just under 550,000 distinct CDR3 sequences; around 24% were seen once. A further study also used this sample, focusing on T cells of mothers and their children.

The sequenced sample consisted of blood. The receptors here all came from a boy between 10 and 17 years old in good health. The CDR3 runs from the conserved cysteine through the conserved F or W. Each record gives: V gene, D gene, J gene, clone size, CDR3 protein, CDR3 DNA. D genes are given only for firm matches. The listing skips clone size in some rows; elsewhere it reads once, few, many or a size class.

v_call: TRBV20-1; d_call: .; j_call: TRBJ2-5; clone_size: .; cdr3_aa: CSARATQGFWYF; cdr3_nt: TGCAGTGCTAGAGCTACCCAAGGTTTTTGGTACTTC
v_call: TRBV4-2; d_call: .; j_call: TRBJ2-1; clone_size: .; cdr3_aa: CASSQGRGSGSYNEQFF; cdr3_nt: TGTGCCAGCAGCCAAGGGAGGGGGAGCGGTTCCTACAATGAGCAGTTCTTC
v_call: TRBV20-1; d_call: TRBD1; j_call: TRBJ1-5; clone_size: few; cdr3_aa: CSASRGRPDQPQHF; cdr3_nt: TGCAGTGCTAGCAGGGGGCGCCCGGATCAGCCCCAGCATTTT
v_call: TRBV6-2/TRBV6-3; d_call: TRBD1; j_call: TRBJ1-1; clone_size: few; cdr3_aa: CASSPTGEGHTEAFF; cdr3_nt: TGTGCCAGCAGCCCTACAGGGGAAGGTCACACTGAAGCTTTCTTT
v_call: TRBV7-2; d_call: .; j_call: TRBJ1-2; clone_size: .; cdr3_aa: CASSLAGLGGYTF; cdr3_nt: TGTGCCAGCAGCTTAGCGGGATTAGGTGGCTACACCTTC
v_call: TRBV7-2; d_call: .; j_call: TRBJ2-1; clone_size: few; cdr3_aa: CASSLTRNGQFF; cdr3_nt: TGTGCCAGCAGCTTGACTAGGAATGGGCAGTTCTTC
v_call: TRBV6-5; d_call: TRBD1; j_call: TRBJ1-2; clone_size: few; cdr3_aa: CASSYNDREDYGYTF; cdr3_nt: TGTGCCAGCAGTTACAACGACAGGGAGGACTATGGCTACACCTTC
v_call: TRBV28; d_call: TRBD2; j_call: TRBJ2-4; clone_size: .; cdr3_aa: CASSLLREGENIQYF; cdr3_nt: TGTGCCAGCAGTTTACTACGGGAGGGGGAAAACATTCAGTACTTC
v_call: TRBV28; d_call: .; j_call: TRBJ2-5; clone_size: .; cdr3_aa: CASSLAMEETQYF; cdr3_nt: TGTGCCAGCAGTTTGGCCATGGAGGAGACCCAGTACTTC
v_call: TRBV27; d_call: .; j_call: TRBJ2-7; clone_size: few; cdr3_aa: CASSSGQNYEQYF; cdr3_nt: TGTGCCAGCAGTTCTGGACAGAATTACGAGCAGTACTTC
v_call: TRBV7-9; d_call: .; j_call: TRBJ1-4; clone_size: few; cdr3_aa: CASSLTRGPTNEKLFF; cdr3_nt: TGTGCCAGCAGCCTAACCCGGGGGCCAACTAATGAAAAACTGTTTTTT
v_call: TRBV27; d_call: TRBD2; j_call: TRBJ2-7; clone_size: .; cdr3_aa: CASSLISGGPYEQYF; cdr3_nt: TGTGCCAGCAGTTTAATTAGCGGGGGTCCCTACGAGCAGTACTTC
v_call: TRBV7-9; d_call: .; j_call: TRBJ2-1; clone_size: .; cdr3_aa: CASSSTEYNEQFF; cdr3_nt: TGTGCCAGCAGCTCGACCGAGTACAATGAGCAGTTCTTC
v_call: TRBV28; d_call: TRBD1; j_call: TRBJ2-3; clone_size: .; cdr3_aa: CASSNRGQGTDTQYF; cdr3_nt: TGTGCCAGCAGTAACAGGGGGCAGGGCACAGATACGCAGTATTTT
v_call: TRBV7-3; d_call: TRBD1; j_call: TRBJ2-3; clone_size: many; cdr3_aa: CASSLTGTDTQYF; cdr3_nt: TGTGCCAGCAGCCTGACAGGGACAGATACGCAGTATTTT
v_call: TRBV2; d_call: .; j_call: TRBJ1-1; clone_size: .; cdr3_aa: CASDPGAFF; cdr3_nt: TGTGCCAGCGACCCGGGGGCTTTCTTT
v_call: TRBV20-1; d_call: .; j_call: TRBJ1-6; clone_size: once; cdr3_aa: CSARQRVGSPLHF; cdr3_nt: TGCAGTGCTAGGCAGAGGGTGGGATCACCCCTCCACTTT
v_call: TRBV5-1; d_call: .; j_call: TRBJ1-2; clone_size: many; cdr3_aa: CASSSGVYGYTF; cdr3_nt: TGCGCCAGCAGCTCAGGGGTCTATGGCTACACCTTC
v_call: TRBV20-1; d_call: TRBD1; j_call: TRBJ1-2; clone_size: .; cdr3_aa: CSARPGTGGHGYTF; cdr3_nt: TGCAGTGCTAGGCCCGGGACAGGGGGCCATGGCTACACCTTC
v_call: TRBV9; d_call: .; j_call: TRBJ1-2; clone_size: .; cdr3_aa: CASSVHRTDPREGYTF; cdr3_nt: TGTGCCAGCAGCGTGCACAGAACGGACCCCAGGGAGGGCTACACCTTC
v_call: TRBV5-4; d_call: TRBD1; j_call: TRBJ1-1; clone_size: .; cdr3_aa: CASSPGQGATGTEAFF; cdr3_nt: TGTGCCAGCAGCCCGGGACAGGGGGCGACGGGGACTGAAGCTTTCTTT
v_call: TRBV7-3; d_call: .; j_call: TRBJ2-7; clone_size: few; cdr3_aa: CASSQQGSSDYEQYF; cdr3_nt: TGTGCCAGCAGCCAGCAGGGATCCTCCGACTACGAGCAGTACTTC
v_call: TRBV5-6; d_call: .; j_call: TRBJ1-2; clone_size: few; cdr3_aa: CASSLGAQGFNGYTF; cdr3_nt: TGTGCCAGCAGCTTGGGGGCACAGGGATTTAATGGCTACACCTTC
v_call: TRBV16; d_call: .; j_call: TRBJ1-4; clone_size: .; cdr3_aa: CASSMDKANEKPFF; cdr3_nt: TGTGCCAGCAGCATGGACAAAGCTAATGAAAAACCGTTTTTT
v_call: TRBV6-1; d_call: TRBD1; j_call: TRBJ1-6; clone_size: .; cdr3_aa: CASRSYDRGRESPLHF; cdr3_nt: TGTGCCAGCAGGTCCTACGACAGGGGGCGGGAATCACCCCTCCACTTT
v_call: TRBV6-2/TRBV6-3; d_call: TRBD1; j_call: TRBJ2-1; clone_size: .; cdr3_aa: CASSLTGVSEQFF; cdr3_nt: TGTGCCAGCAGTTTGACAGGGGTTAGCGAGCAGTTCTTC
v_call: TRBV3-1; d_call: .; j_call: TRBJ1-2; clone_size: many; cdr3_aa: CASSQEVNYGYTF; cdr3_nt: TGTGCCAGCAGCCAAGAGGTAAACTATGGCTACACCTTC
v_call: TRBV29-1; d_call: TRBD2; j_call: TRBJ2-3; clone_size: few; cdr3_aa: CSVVRTSGTDTQYF; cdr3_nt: TGCAGCGTTGTTCGGACTAGCGGCACAGATACGCAGTATTTT
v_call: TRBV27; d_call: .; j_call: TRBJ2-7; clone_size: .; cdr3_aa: CASSPPGRVTYEQYF; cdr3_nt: TGTGCCAGCAGCCCACCGGGACGGGTGACCTACGAGCAGTACTTC
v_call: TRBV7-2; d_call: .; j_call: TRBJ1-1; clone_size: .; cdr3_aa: CASIPGERTEAFF; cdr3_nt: TGTGCCAGCATCCCAGGAGAACGAACTGAAGCTTTCTTT
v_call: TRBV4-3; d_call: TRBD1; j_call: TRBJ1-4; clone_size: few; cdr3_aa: CASSQQGAVYEKLFF; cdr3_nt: TGCGCCAGCAGCCAACAGGGGGCGGTTTATGAAAAACTGTTTTTT
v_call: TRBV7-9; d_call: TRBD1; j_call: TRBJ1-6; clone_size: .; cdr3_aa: CASSLGDRRNSPLHF; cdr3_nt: TGTGCCAGCAGCTTAGGGGACAGGAGAAATTCACCCCTCCACTTT
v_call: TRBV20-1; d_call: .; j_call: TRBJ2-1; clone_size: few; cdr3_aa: CSARSITSYNEQFF; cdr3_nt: TGCAGTGCTAGGTCCATCACTAGTTACAATGAGCAGTTCTTC
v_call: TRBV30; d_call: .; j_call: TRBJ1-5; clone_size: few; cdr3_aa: CAWSSESLVNQPQHF; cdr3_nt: TGTGCCTGGAGTTCGGAGTCATTAGTCAATCAGCCCCAGCATTTT
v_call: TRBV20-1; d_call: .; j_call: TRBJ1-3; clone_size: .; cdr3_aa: CSARDPNPGSGNTIYF; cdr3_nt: TGCAGTGCTAGAGACCCGAACCCAGGCTCTGGAAACACCATATATTTT
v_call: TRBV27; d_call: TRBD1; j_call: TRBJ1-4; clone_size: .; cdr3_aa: CASSLTPGQSGKLFF; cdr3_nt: TGTGCCAGCAGTTTAACTCCGGGACAGAGCGGAAAACTGTTTTTT
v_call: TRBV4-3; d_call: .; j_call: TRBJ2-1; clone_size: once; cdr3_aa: CASSQVFSNEQFF; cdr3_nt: TGCGCCAGCAGCCAAGTCTTTAGCAATGAGCAGTTCTTC
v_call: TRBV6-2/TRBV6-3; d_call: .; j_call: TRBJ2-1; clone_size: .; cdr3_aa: CASRRRGQDGYNEQFF; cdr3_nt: TGTGCCAGCAGACGGAGGGGGCAGGACGGCTACAATGAGCAGTTCTTC